Detailed here is one TCR beta chain. Clinical history as reported by participants underpinned cohort assignment. Each exposed participant met a COVID-19 case in the 2 weeks preceding study entry. Clones were read by immunoSEQ multiplex PCR, and TCRdb kept only the in-frame ones, dropping some. Of roughly 200,000 clones in the sample, about four fifths are singletons; the top ten hold 4.8%. CDR3 length equals 15 residues. The sample belongs to a study of blood T cell repertoires in COVID-19. This chain links TRBV1 with TRBJ2-5; the D call of TRBD2 is as the table states it, not checked on the DNA. TRBV1 is tagged as a pseudogene. The TCR comes from a woman between 50 and 59 years old who had been exposed to COVID-19. Input material: PBMCs or T cells enriched from blood (not recorded which). In DNA, the CDR3 is TGCACCAGCAGCCAAGACCCGAGGGCTGGGGAGACCCAGTACTTC. Its translation: CTSSQDPRAGETQYF.